These 7 T cell receptor beta chains were all obtained from the same sample, sequenced in a study of spatial heterogeneity in lung cancer. Study-level results: Tumor mutation count correlated with how many alpha and beta TCRs expanded intratumorally.

Antigen specificity for these receptors is unknown. One entry per CDR3 protein results from TCRdb running MiXCR on the 5' RACE reads. Here the sample spans around 11,000 distinct CDR3 sequences, around 7.9% being singletons. Documented time point: sample taken at primary tumor resection. Sequencing used lung tumor tissue, obtained at surgery. These receptors originate from a female donor with early-stage non-small cell lung cancer.

This clonotype occurred many times. This beta chain is a stray sequence in a library constructed for alpha chains; its clone size is not meaningful. The DNA for the CDR3 is TGTGCCAGCAGCCAAGCGGGAGGGGAAGGCAATCAGCCCCAGCATTTT. This sequence encodes CASSQAGGEGNQPQHF. This chain uses TRBV3-2 with TRBJ1-5. TRBV3-2 is a pseudogene locus. The length of the CDR3 is 16 residues.

This clonotype appeared many times. A library prepared for alpha chains yielded this beta chain as an off-target read; its size is of little meaning. The V and J genes are TRBV5-1 and TRBJ2-1; 8 positions agree with TRBD1. Germline values: CDR1 SGHRS, CDR2 YFSETQ. The ends lost 4 bases at V and 3 bases at J; junction bases unmatched: 9. This CDR3 region has 16 residues. The CDR3 here is CASSRIRQGSYNEQFF. CDR3 in DNA: TGCGCCAGCAGCCGAATCCGACAGGGGAGCTACAATGAGCAGTTCTTC.

As concerns this clonotype: Just one base apart from a much larger clone, this may be a read error. Because the library targeted alpha chains, this beta chain is an off-target read whose size means little. This chain's CDR3 is CASSLEGGNQPQHF. CDR3 DNA sequence: TGTGCCAGCAGCTTAGAGGGTGGCAATCAGCCCCAGCATTTT. This rearrangement joins TRBV7-8 to TRBJ1-5; D ambiguous. Per the germline V gene, CDR1 is SGHVS and CDR2 is FQNEAQ. Trimming removed 1 base from V and 2 bases from J, with 6 bases in between. The CDR3 has 14 residues.

In this sample, this clonotype is large. Little can be read into the size of this beta chain, an off-target read in a library designed for alpha chains. The chain carries TRBV6-1 and TRBJ1-2; 7 bases fit TRBD1. This CDR3 contains 14 residues. With V trimmed by 7 bases and J by 0 bases, 5 bases remained unmatched. CDR1 MNHNS and CDR2 SASEGT come from the germline V gene. The DNA for the CDR3 is TGTGCCAGCACTCTGGGACAGACTAACTATGGCTACACCTTC. Translated, it gives CASTLGQTNYGYTF.

This clonotype has at least ten counts. This beta chain lies outside the target of a library built for alpha chains; its clone size means little. The V gene is TRBV29-1, the J gene TRBJ1-1; no clear D gene. V lost 4 bases to trimming and J lost 0 bases, with 6 bases between them. The CDR3 is made up of 12 amino acids. Germline CDR1 and CDR2: SQVTM and ANQGSEA. CDR3 nucleotide sequence: TGCAGCGTTGGCGGTATGAACACTGAAGCTTTCTTT. Translated: CSVGGMNTEAFF.

At least ten counts were recorded for this clonotype. This beta chain is off target for a library built for alpha chains, so its abundance means little. The chain links TRBV6-5 to TRBJ2-1; 9 nucleotides align to TRBD2. CDR1 MNHEY and CDR2 SVGAGI come from the germline V gene. The CDR3 is 15 residues long. Germline trimming cut 6 bases from V and 4 bases from J; bases unmatched to any gene: 7. The CDR3 region is CASSQSGGFYNEQFF. In DNA, the CDR3 is TGTGCCAGCAGCCAAAGCGGGGGGTTTTACAATGAGCAGTTCTTC.

This clonotype came up a few times. Because the library targeted alpha chains, this beta chain is an off-target read whose size means little. The chain recombines TRBV18 with TRBJ2-2; D ambiguous. CDR3 length: 15 amino acids. Germline CDR1 reads KGHSH; CDR2 reads LQKENI. Trimming shortened V by 6 bases and J by 2 bases, and 13 bases separated the two germline ends. CDR3 loop: CASSPLDQNTGELFF. For the CDR3, the DNA is TGTGCCAGCTCGCCCCTGGACCAAAACACCGGGGAGCTGTTTTTT.